The subject of this entry is one T cell receptor (beta chain). Its antigen is unknown. This specimen comes from a study of cytomegalovirus exposure and HLA in healthy donors. General observations from the study: Earlier analysis yielded a pattern in which most TCR beta V segments were productive about 90% or about 30% of the time.

Germline V gene lookup returns CDR1 MNHEY and CDR2 SMNVEV (reference sequence). There are 16 residues in the CDR3. V lost 6 bases to trimming and J lost 2 bases, with 20 bases between them. The PCR used 60 Vbeta and 13 Jbeta primers. Libraries were prepared by immunoSEQ multiplex PCR; TCRdb keeps only in-frame clonotypes and omits some of them. This listing includes about 40,000 clones. The TCR was taken from a woman aged 25-40 years in good health and CMV-seronegative. This chain connects TRBV27 to TRBJ2-7; the D gene is possibly TRBD2 (6 bases). The sample was PBMCs. Here the CDR3 reads CASREGVLADAYEQYF. The DNA of the CDR3 is TGTGCCAGCAGGGAAGGGGTACTAGCAGATGCCTACGAGCAGTACTTC.